The clone carrying this TCR beta chain was found many times. Its cognate antigen is unknown. Germline trimming cut 4 bases from V and 7 bases from J; bases unmatched to any gene: 7. This CDR3 is built from 15 residues. This sample stems from a study of T-cell memory formation after mild COVID-19. The overall study: TCR clusters mostly belonged to single donors.

Regarding the study as a whole: Shrinking CD4+ clones resided mostly in CM and EM, and CD8+ ones in EMRA. Day 15 to 85 contracting clones showed balanced CD4/CD8; day 15 to 37 expanders favored CD4+.

A 5'RACE reaction primed in the constant segment made cDNA libraries of TCR alpha and TCR beta, and these carried sample barcodes and UMIs. One entry per CDR3 protein results from TCRdb running MiXCR on the 5' RACE reads. The sample carries around 200,000 distinct CDR3 sequences, about 10% recorded once. V and J are TRBV12-3 or TRBV12-4 and TRBJ1-4, with 9 bases lining up with TRBD1. The source of this sequence is a man aged 18 to 29 who had mild COVID-19 (a few samples of this study predate the infection). Cell type and time point are not known. The material sequenced was PBMCs or a T cell subset sorted from them (not recorded which). Here the CDR3 reads CASSSGTGLSEKLFF. DNA of the CDR3: TGTGCCAGCAGTTCCGGGACAGGGTTGAGTGAAAAACTGTTTTTT.